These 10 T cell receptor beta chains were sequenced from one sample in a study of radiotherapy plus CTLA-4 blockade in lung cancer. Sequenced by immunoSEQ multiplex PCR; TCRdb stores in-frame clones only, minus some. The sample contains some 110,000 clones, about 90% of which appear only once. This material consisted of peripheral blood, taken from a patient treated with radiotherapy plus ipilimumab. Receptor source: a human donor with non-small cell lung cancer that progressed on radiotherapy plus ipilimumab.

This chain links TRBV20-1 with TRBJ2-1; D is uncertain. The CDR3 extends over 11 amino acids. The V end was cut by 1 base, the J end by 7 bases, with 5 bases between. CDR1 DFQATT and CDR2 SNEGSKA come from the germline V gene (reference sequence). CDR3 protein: CSARVANEQFF. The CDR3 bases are TGCAGTGCTAGAGTTGCAAATGAGCAGTTCTTC.

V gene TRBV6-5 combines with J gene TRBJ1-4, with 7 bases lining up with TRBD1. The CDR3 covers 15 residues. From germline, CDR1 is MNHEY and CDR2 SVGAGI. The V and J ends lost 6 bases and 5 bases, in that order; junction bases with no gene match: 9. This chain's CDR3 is CASSFRGGPNEKLFF. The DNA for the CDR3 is TGTGCCAGCAGCTTTCGAGGGGGCCCGAATGAAAAACTGTTTTTT.

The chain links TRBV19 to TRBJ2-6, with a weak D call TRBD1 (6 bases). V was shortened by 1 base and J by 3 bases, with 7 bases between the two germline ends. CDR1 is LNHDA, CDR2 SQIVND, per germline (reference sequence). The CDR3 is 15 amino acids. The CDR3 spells CASSIAGVGANVLTF. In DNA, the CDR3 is TGTGCCAGTAGTATAGCAGGGGTTGGGGCCAACGTCCTGACTTTC.

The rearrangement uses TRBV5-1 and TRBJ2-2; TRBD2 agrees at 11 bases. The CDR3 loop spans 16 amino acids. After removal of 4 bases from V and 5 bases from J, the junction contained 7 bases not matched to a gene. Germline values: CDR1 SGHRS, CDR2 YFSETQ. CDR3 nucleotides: TGCGCCAGCAGCGTTGTAGCGGGAGGGCCGACCGGGGAGCTGTTTTTT. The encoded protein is CASSVVAGGPTGELFF.

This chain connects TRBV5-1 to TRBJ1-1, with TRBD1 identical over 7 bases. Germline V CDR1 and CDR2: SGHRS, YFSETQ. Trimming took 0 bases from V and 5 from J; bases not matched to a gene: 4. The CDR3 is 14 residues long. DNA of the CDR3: TGCGCCAGCAGCTTGGAGGGGGCATATACTGAAGCTTTCTTT. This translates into CASSLEGAYTEAFF.

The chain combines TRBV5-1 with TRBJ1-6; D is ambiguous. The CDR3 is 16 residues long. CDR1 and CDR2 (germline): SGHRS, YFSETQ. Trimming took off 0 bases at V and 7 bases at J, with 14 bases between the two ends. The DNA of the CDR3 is TGCGCCAGCAGCTTGGGGGGTCGCGAGGCCAATTCACCCCTCCACTTT. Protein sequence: CASSLGGREANSPLHF.

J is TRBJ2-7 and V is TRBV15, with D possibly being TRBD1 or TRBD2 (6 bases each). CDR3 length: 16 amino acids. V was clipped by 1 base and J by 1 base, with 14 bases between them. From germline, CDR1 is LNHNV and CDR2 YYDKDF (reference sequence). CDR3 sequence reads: CATSRGGAGPSYEQYF. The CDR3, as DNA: TGTGCCACCAGCAGAGGGGGGGCGGGACCGTCCTACGAGCAGTACTTC.

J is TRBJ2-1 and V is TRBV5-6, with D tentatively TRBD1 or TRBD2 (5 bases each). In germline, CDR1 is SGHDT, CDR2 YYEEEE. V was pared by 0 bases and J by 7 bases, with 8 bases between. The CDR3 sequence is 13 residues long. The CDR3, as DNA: TGTGCCAGCAGCTTGGTGGGGGTGAATGAGCAGTTCTTC. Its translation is CASSLVGVNEQFF.

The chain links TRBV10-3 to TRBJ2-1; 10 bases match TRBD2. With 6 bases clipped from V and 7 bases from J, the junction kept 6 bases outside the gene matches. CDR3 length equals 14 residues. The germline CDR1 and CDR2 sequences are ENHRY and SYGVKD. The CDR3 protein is CAISASGRGNEQFF. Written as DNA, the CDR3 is TGTGCCATCAGCGCTAGCGGGAGAGGGAATGAGCAGTTCTTC.

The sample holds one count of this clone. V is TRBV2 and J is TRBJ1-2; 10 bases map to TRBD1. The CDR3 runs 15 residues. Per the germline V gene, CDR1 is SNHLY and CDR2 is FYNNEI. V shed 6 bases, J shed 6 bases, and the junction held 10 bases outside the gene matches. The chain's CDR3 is CASSRGQGPADGYTF. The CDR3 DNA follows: TGTGCCAGCAGCCGGGGACAGGGGCCCGCGGATGGCTACACCTTC.